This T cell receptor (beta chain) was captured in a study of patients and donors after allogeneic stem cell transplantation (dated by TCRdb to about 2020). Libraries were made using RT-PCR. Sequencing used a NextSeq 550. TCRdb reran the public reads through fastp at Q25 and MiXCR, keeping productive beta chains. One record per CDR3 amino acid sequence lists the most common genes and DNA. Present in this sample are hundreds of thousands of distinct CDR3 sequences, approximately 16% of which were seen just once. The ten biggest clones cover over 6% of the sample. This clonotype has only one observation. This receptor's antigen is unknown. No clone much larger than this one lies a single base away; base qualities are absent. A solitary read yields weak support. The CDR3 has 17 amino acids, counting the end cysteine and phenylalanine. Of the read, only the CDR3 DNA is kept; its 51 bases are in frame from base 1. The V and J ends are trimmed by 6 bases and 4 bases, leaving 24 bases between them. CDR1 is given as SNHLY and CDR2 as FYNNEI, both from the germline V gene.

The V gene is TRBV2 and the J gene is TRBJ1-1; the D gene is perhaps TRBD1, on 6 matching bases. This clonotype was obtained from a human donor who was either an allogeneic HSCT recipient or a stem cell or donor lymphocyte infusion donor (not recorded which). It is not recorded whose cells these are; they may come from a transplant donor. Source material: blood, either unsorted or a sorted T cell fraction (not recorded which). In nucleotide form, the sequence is TGTGCCAGCAGGGATAGGGGGAAGTATTCAGCAGGCACTGAAGCTTTCTTT. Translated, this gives CASRDRGKYSAGTEAFF.